These 27 T cell receptor beta chains were sequenced from one sample in a study of blood T cell repertoires in COVID-19. Here immunoSEQ multiplex PCR was the method, and the copy in TCRdb shows in-frame clones only, minus some. The sample records 200,000 or so clones, over 70% being singletons. Material: PBMCs or T cells enriched from blood (not recorded which). These receptor sequences come from a woman in her 30s who had been exposed to COVID-19.

The chain uses TRBV9 and TRBJ1-1, with TRBD1 identical over 7 bases. This CDR3 is built from 15 residues. Germline CDR1 SGDLS, CDR2 YYNGEE. The trim removed 0 bases at V and 0 bases at J, leaving 2 bases unmatched. The CDR3 DNA follows: TGTGCCAGCAGCGTAGCCGGACAGGTGAACACTGAAGCTTTCTTT. This encodes CASSVAGQVNTEAFF. The entire variable domain, with the rest obtained from reference TRBV9 and TRBJ1-1, is as follows: DSGVTQTPKHLITATGQRVTLRCSPRSGDLSVYWYQQSLDQGLQFLIQYYNGEERAKGNILERFSAQQFPDLHSELNLSSLELGDSALYFCASSVAGQVNTEAFFGQGTRLTVV.

This sequence joins TRBV30 and TRBJ2-2; TRBD2 matches at 8 bases. With 2 bases clipped from V and 5 bases from J, the junction kept 10 bases outside the gene matches. Germline assignment: CDR1 GTSNPN and CDR2 SVGIG (reference sequence). The CDR3 contains 16 residues. The chain's CDR3 is CAWSTISGIGTGELFF. Written as DNA, the CDR3 is TGTGCCTGGAGTACCATTAGCGGGATAGGTACCGGGGAGCTGTTTTTT.

The chain recombines TRBV25-1 with TRBJ2-7; 7 bases line up with TRBD1. The CDR3 has 15 residues. The trim removed 5 bases at V and 0 bases at J, leaving 7 bases unmatched. Germline assignment: CDR1 MGHDK and CDR2 SYGVNS. The CDR3 DNA sequence: TGTGCCAGCAGTTCGCACAGGGGCCGCTCCTACGAGCAGTACTTC. It translates to CASSSHRGRSYEQYF.

J is TRBJ2-7 and V is TRBV4-1, with 9 bases identical to TRBD1. Germline V CDR1 and CDR2: MGHRA, YSYEKL. This CDR3 has 16 amino acids. Trimming took 4 bases from V and 3 from J; bases not matched to a gene: 10. The CDR3 DNA follows: TGCGCCAGCAGCCCCAACCCGGGACAGGGAAACTACGAGCAGTACTTC. Residues: CASSPNPGQGNYEQYF.

The chain is built from TRBV6-6 and TRBJ2-7; the D gene is possibly TRBD2 (5 bases). Trimming left V 6 bases short and J 2 bases short, with 14 bases between. The length of the CDR3 is 14 residues. Germline loops: CDR1 MNHNY, CDR2 SVGAGI (reference sequence). CDR3 residues: CASRRASHTYEQYF. The DNA of the CDR3 is TGTGCCAGCAGACGGGCTAGCCACACCTACGAGCAGTACTTC.

J is TRBJ1-4 and V is TRBV5-1; TRBD1 matches 9 bases. Germline trimming cut 2 bases from V and 8 bases from J; bases unmatched to any gene: 7. CDR1 and CDR2 (germline): SGHRS, YFSETQ. The CDR3 consists of 15 residues. The CDR3 coding sequence is TGCGCCAGCAGCTTTACAGGGGGCTACTACGAAAAACTGTTTTTT. Encoded protein: CASSFTGGYYEKLFF.

V and J are TRBV6-6 and TRBJ2-2; D may be TRBD2 (6 bases). The CDR3 consists of 14 residues. Trimming took 7 bases from V and 6 from J, leaving 15 bases between them. CDR1 MNHNY and CDR2 SVGAGI come from the germline V gene (reference sequence). In DNA, the CDR3 is TGTGCCAGCAAGGAGGGTGGGGTCTCCGGGGAGCTGTTTTTT. Translated: CASKEGGVSGELFF.

DNA of the CDR3: TGCAGCGTGGGAGAGGTTGGGGGGGGAGAAAAACTGTTTTTT. Protein sequence: CSVGEVGGGEKLFF. V is TRBV29-1 and J is TRBJ1-4; weak D call: TRBD1 (5 bases). Trimming shortened V by 6 bases and J by 8 bases, and 19 bases separated the two germline ends. Germline assignment: CDR1 SQVTM and CDR2 ANQGSEA. This CDR3 is built from 14 residues.

The DNA for the CDR3 is TGTGCCAGCAGCTTAGGGGCAGGGGGCTCTGGAAACACCATATATTTT. Translated, it gives CASSLGAGGSGNTIYF. The chain carries TRBV11-2 and TRBJ1-3, with 7 bases matching TRBD1. V shed 1 base, J shed 0 bases, and the junction held 3 bases outside the gene matches. The CDR3 consists of 16 residues. Per the germline V gene, CDR1 is SGHAT and CDR2 is FQNNGV.

The V and J genes are TRBV18 and TRBJ2-7; the match to TRBD2 covers 9 bases. Germline V gives CDR1 KGHSH, CDR2 LQKENI. The junction had 12 bases not matched to a gene; V was cut back by 4 bases and J by 2 bases. This CDR3 is 17 amino acids long. CDR3 protein: CASSLPSLAGQTYEQYF. CDR3 bases: TGTGCCAGCTCACTACCCTCTCTAGCGGGACAGACCTACGAGCAGTACTTC.

V is TRBV2 and J is TRBJ2-3; TRBD2 agrees at 9 bases. Looked up from germline, CDR1 is SNHLY and CDR2 is FYNNEI. The CDR3 is 15 residues long. The trim removed 1 base at V and 3 bases at J, leaving 2 bases unmatched. In nucleotides, the CDR3 is TGTGCCAGCAGTGAAGGTAGCGGGAGAACAGATACGCAGTATTTT. Residues: CASSEGSGRTDTQYF.

The chain combines TRBV7-6 with TRBJ1-1; TRBD1 is a possible D gene (6 bases). There are 15 residues in the CDR3. CDR1 SGHVS and CDR2 FNYEAQ come from the germline V gene. The ends were cut back, 5 bases at V and 0 bases at J, with 13 bases in the middle. CDR3 sequence (DNA): TGTGCCAGCAGCCTGGGAACAGGGTTGAACACTGAAGCTTTCTTT. Translating it yields CASSLGTGLNTEAFF. The variable domain in full, with the rest retrieved from reference TRBV7-6 and TRBJ1-1, is GAGVSQSPRYKVTKRGQDVALRCDPISGHVSLYWYRQALGQGPEFLTYFNYEAQQDKSGLPNDRFSAERPEGSISTLTIQRTEQRDSAMYRCASSLGTGLNTEAFFGQGTRLTVV.

V usage is TRBV11-2 and J usage is TRBJ2-7, with 7 positions matching TRBD2. The V gene's germline CDR1 is SGHAT and CDR2 FQNNGV. The CDR3 consists of 15 residues. V gave up 0 bases and J gave up 1 base; unmatched junction bases: 3. CDR3 nucleotide sequence: TGTGCCAGCAGCTTAGAGGGGGGGAGATCCTACGAGCAGTACTTC. It is translated as CASSLEGGRSYEQYF.

The chain has TRBV6-6 and TRBJ2-5; TRBD2 aligns across 16 bases. The V gene's germline CDR1 is MNHNY and CDR2 SVGAGI (reference sequence). V shed 5 bases, J shed 10 bases, and the junction held 16 bases outside the gene matches. The CDR3 has 18 amino acids. The CDR3 loop is CASSRGLAGGPGRGGQYF. The CDR3 DNA sequence: TGTGCCAGCAGTCGGGGACTAGCGGGAGGGCCGGGGCGCGGTGGCCAGTACTTC.

This rearrangement joins TRBV15 to TRBJ2-1, with a tentative D call TRBD2 (6 bases). This CDR3 contains 15 residues. The V gene's germline CDR1 is LNHNV and CDR2 YYDKDF (reference sequence). Trimming took 0 bases from V and 7 from J, leaving 13 bases between them. Here the CDR3 reads CATSRELTRGNEQFF. DNA for the CDR3: TGTGCCACCAGCAGAGAATTGACTAGAGGGAATGAGCAGTTCTTC.

The chain combines TRBV14 with TRBJ1-1; D unresolved. From germline, CDR1 is SGHDN and CDR2 FVKESK. CDR3 size: 15 residues. V lost 2 bases, J lost 0 bases, and 10 bases lay in between. Here the CDR3 DNA reads TGTGCCAGCAGCCAAAGGCGGCAATTGAACACTGAAGCTTTCTTT. Its translation: CASSQRRQLNTEAFF.

The chain links TRBV12-3 or TRBV12-4 to TRBJ1-2; D unresolved. The CDR3 loop spans 13 amino acids. The V end was cut by 3 bases, the J end by 7 bases, with 12 bases between. This CDR3 is CASSFEPQAGYTF. In DNA, the CDR3 is TGTGCCAGCAGTTTCGAGCCCCAGGCTGGCTACACCTTC.

This chain links TRBV3-1 (or the pseudogene TRBV3-2) with TRBJ1-2, with D perhaps TRBD1 (5 bases). CDR1 is LGHDT and CDR2 is YNNKEL in the germline V gene (reference sequence). V lost 2 bases to trimming and J lost 7 bases, with 14 bases between them. The CDR3 runs to 14 residues. Here the CDR3 reads CASSQRSGFVGYTF. CDR3 DNA: TGTGCCAGCAGCCAACGGTCAGGGTTCGTTGGCTACACCTTC.

This clone is medium-sized in the sample. The rearrangement uses TRBV5-4 and TRBJ2-2, with D maybe TRBD2 (6 bases). CDR1 is SGHNT and CDR2 is YYREEE in the germline V gene (reference sequence). The CDR3 covers 15 residues. Trimming cost V 4 bases and J 2 bases, with 12 bases left between them. CDR3 region: CASSTLSGNTGELFF. The CDR3 DNA is TGTGCCAGCAGCACCCTTAGCGGCAACACCGGGGAGCTGTTTTTT.

CDR3 sequence (DNA): TGTGCCAGCAGCTTACCGTTAGGGAGATACGAGCAGTACTTC. This codes for CASSLPLGRYEQYF. This chain joins TRBV5-5 and TRBJ2-7, with D tentatively TRBD2 (5 bases). Trimming stripped 2 bases from V and 4 bases from J, with 13 bases between. This CDR3 spans 14 amino acids. Per the germline V gene, CDR1 is SGHKS and CDR2 is YYEKEE (reference sequence).

This clone was observed a few times. The chain links TRBV5-1 to TRBJ2-3; 7 nucleotides line up with TRBD1. V was pared by 0 bases and J by 6 bases, with 7 bases of the junction left unmatched. The CDR3 extends over 15 amino acids. CDR1 and CDR2 (germline): SGHRS, YFSETQ. The DNA of the CDR3 is TGCGCCAGCAGCTTGGACGGGGTACAGGGGGATACGCAGTATTTT. Its protein is CASSLDGVQGDTQYF.

This clone was counted a few times. V gene TRBV6-5 combines with J gene TRBJ1-1; perhaps TRBD1 as D (6 bases). This CDR3 has 11 residues. Trimming pared 6 bases from V and 8 bases from J, leaving 10 bases between. Germline V gene sequence: CDR1 MNHEY, CDR2 SVGAGI. CDR3 nucleotides: TGTGCCAGCAGCAGGGGAGCAGAAGCTTTCTTT. Its translation: CASSRGAEAFF.

This clone has just a few counts. The chain joins TRBV21-1 to TRBJ1-1; the D call in the table, TRBD1, was not verified against the DNA. TRBV21-1 is assigned pseudogene status. This CDR3 spans 15 amino acids. CDR3 coding DNA: TGTGCCAGCAGCTCGTGGGACAGGGGGCTTGCTGAAGCTTTCTTT. Protein: CASSSWDRGLAEAFF.

This rearrangement joins TRBV7-9 to TRBJ2-6; TRBD1 matches at 7 bases. Germline-derived CDR1 and CDR2 are SEHNR and FQNEAQ (reference sequence). The CDR3 is made up of 19 amino acids. V was clipped by 11 bases and J by 0 bases; unmatched bases: 19. The CDR3 sequence: CAPSWLTTGVDSGANVLTF. The CDR3 DNA reads TGTGCCCCCAGCTGGCTTACTACAGGGGTGGACTCTGGGGCCAACGTCCTGACTTTC. Full variable domain (rest looked up from reference TRBV7-9 and TRBJ2-6): DTGVSQNPRHKITKRGQNVTFRCDPISEHNRLYWYRQTLGQGPEFLTYFQNEAQLEKSRLLSDRFSAERPKGSFSTLEIQRTEQGDSAMYLCAPSWLTTGVDSGANVLTFGAGSRLTVL.

The chain uses TRBV4-1 and TRBJ2-7; 7 nucleotides align to TRBD1. Germline CDR1 reads MGHRA; CDR2 reads YSYEKL. There are 17 residues in the CDR3. After removal of 4 bases from V and 5 bases from J, the junction contained 17 bases not matched to a gene. The CDR3 loop reads CASSRFYRQGKDDEQYF. The CDR3 nucleotides read TGCGCCAGCAGCCGATTCTATCGACAGGGTAAGGATGACGAGCAGTACTTC.

This clone was found a few times. Here the CDR3 reads CASSPGSFNYGYTF. The CDR3 DNA is TGTGCCAGCAGCCCAGGTTCATTTAACTATGGCTACACCTTC. The rearrangement uses TRBV13 and TRBJ1-2; D gene ambiguous. The CDR3 runs 14 residues. Between the trimmed V and J ends, which lost 5 bases and 1 base, there was a span of 11 bases. CDR1 and CDR2 (germline): PRHDT, FYEKMQ (reference sequence).

This chain connects TRBV18 to TRBJ2-1, with D perhaps matching TRBD2 (6 bases). The CDR3 contains 17 residues. From germline, CDR1 is KGHSH and CDR2 LQKENI. With 0 bases removed from V and 6 bases from J, the gap between germline ends came to 18 bases. This CDR3 is CASSPPIGGAHSNEQFF. DNA of the CDR3: TGTGCCAGCTCACCACCGATTGGAGGGGCCCATAGCAATGAGCAGTTCTTC. The full variable domain, completed using reference TRBV18 and TRBJ2-1, is NAGVMQNPRHLVRRRGQEARLRCSPMKGHSHVYWYRQLPEEGLKFMVYLQKENIIDESGMPKERFSAEFPKEGPSILRIQQVVRGDSAAYFCASSPPIGGAHSNEQFFGPGTRLTVL.